The clone carrying this T cell receptor beta chain came up once. The time point is: peripheral blood 6 weeks after treatment start. Only in-frame clones appear in the TCRdb table, and some are missing; sequencing was by immunoSEQ multiplex PCR. This sample has more than 40,000 clones, with 80% to 90% found just once. This specimen belongs to a study of PD-L1 blockade in urothelial cancer. Germline CDR1 reads SGHTA; CDR2 reads FQGTGA. This CDR3 contains 16 residues. The junction had 8 bases not matched to a gene; V was cut back by 5 bases and J by 1 base. This material consisted of PBMCs, taken around atezolizumab (anti-PD-L1) treatment. This TCR derives from a man in his fifties or sixties with urothelial cancer. The rearrangement uses TRBV7-3 and TRBJ2-3, with 8 positions matching TRBD2. The CDR3 DNA is TGTGCCAGCAGCCAAGATGGACTAGCAGGCACAGATACGCAGTATTTT. Protein sequence: CASSQDGLAGTDTQYF.